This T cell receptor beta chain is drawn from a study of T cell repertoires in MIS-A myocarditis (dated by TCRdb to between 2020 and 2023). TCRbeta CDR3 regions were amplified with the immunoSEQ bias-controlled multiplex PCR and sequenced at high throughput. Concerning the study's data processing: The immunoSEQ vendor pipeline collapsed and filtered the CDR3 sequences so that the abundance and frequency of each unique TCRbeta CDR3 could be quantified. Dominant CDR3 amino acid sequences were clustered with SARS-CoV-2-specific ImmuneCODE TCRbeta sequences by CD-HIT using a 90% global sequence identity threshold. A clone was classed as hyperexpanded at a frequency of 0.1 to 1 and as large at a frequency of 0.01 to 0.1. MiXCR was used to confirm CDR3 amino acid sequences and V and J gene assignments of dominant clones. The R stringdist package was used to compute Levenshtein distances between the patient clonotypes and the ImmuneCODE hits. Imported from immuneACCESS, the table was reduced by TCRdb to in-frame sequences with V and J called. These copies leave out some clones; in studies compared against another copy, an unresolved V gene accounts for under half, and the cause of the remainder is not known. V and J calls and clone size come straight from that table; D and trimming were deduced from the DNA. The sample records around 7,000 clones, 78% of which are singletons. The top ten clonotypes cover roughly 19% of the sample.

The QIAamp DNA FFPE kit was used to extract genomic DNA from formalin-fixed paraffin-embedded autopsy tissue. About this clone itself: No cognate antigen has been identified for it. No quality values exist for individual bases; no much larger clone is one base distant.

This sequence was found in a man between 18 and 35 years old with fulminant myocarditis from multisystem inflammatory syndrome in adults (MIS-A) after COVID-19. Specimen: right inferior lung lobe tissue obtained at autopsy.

The CDR3 reads as follows: CASNTKSGSTEAFF. The base sequence is TGCGCCAGCAACACGAAGTCAGGAAGCACTGAAGCTTTCTTT. The chain links TRBV5-1 with TRBJ1-1, with no D gene named confidently. CDR1 and CDR2 (SGHRS, YFSETQ) derive from the germline V gene. The CDR3 contains 14 residues, cysteine and phenylalanine counted. Of all the DNA, just the CDR3 is kept, 42 bases in frame from base 1. The junction shows trimming of 6 bases on V and 4 bases on J, plus 16 bases between the germline ends.